This T cell receptor beta chain was captured in a study of blood T cell repertoires in COVID-19. This CDR3 region has 16 residues. The V end was cut by 0 bases, the J end by 1 base, with 12 bases between. Germline CDR1 is LNHNV and CDR2 is YYDKDF (reference sequence). TCRdb's table, derived via immunoSEQ multiplex PCR, lists solely in-frame clones and lacks some. This sample has under 200,000 clones, with approximately 81% found just once. Sample: peripheral blood. The sequence was collected from a woman in her 70s with COVID-19, enrolled during active disease. The rearrangement uses TRBV15 and TRBJ1-1; D ambiguous. CDR3 loop: CATSRDRRLPNTEAFF. The CDR3, as DNA: TGTGCCACCAGCAGAGATAGGCGGCTTCCGAACACTGAAGCTTTCTTT. Full variable domain (rest looked up from reference TRBV15 and TRBJ1-1): DAMVIQNPRYQVTQFGKPVTLSCSQTLNHNVMYWYQQKSSQAPKLLFHYYDKDFNNEADTPDNFQSRRPNTSFCFLDIRSPGLGDTAMYLCATSRDRRLPNTEAFFGQGTRLTVV.